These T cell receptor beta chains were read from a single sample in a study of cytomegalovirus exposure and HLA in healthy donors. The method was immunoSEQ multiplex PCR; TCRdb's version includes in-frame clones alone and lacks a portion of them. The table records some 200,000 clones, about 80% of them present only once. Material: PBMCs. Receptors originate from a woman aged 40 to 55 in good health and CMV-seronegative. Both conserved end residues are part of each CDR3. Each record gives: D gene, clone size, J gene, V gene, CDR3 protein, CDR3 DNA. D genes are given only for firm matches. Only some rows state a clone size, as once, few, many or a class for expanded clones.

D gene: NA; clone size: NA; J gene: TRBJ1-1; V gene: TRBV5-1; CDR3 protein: CASSLGTMNTEAFF; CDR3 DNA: TGCGCCAGCTCCCTCGGGACAATGAACACTGAAGCTTTCTTT
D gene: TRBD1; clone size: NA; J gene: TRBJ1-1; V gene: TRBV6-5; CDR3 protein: CASSRGGALNTEAFF; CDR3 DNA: TGTGCCAGCAGTCGAGGGGGCGCCCTGAACACTGAAGCTTTCTTT
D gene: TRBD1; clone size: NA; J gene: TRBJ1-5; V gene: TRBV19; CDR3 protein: CASSTRDRVSRGNQPQHF; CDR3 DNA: TGTGCCAGTAGTACCCGGGACAGGGTGTCAAGGGGAAATCAGCCCCAGCATTTT
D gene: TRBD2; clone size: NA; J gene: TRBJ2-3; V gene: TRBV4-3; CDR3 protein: CASSLGLAVTDTQYF; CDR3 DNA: TGCGCCAGCAGCCTTGGACTAGCGGTCACAGATACGCAGTATTTT
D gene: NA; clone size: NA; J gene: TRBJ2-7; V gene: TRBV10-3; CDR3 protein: CAISREGYEQYF; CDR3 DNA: TGTGCCATCAGCCGGGAAGGCTACGAGCAGTACTTC
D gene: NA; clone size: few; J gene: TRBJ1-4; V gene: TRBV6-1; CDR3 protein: CASSEVRDLEKLFF; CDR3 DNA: TGTGCCAGCAGTGAAGTACGGGATCTTGAAAAACTGTTTTTT
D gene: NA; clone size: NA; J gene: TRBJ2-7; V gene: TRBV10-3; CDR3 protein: CAIKNSSSYEQYF; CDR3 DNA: TGTGCCATCAAGAACAGCAGTTCCTACGAGCAGTACTTC
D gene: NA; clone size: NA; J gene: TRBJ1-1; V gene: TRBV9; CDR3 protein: CASSVGSRGGTEAFF; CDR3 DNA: TGTGCCAGCAGCGTAGGTTCCCGGGGGGGCACTGAAGCTTTCTTT
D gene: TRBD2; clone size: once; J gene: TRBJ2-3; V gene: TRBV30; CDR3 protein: CAYRRSGGPGDTQYF; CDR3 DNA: TGTGCCTACCGAAGAAGCGGGGGGCCTGGGGATACGCAGTATTTT
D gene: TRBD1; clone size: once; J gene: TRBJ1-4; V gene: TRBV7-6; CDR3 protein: CASSPTHAQDRVGAVKLFF; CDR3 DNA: TGTGCCAGCAGCCCTACACACGCCCAGGACAGGGTTGGGGCCGTAAAACTGTTTTTT
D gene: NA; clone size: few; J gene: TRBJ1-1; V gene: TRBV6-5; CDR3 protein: CASSRNLNTEAFF; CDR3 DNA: TGTGCCAGCAGCAGAAATCTGAACACTGAAGCTTTCTTT
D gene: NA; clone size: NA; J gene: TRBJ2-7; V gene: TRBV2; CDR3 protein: CASSVAAYEQYF; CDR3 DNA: TGTGCCAGCAGTGTGGCAGCCTACGAGCAGTACTTC
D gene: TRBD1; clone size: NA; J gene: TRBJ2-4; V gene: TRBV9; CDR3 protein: CASSPQQGNVLAKNIQYF; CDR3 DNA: TGTGCCAGCAGCCCCCAACAGGGGAACGTATTGGCCAAAAACATTCAGTACTTC
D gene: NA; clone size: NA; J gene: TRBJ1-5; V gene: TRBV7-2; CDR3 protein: CASSFPGQPQHF; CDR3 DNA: TGTGCCAGCAGCTTCCCGGGACAGCCCCAGCATTTT
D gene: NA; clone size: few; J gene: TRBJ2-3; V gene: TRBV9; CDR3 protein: CASSVVLGADTQYF; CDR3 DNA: TGTGCCAGCAGCGTAGTGCTGGGGGCGGATACGCAGTATTTT
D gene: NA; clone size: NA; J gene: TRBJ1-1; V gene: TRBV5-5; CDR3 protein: CASSLWSGALGAFF; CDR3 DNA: TGTGCCAGCAGCTTATGGTCAGGGGCACTAGGAGCTTTCTTT
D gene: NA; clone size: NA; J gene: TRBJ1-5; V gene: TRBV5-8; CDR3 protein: CASSRQVGLQPQHF; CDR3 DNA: TGTGCCAGCAGCCGACAGGTTGGGCTTCAGCCCCAGCATTTT
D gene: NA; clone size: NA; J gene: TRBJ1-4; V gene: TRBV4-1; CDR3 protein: CASRQDGKLFF; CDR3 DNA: TGCGCCAGCAGACAGGACGGGAAACTGTTTTTT
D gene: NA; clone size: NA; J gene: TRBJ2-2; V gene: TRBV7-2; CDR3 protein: CASSPTTANTGELFF; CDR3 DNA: TGTGCCAGCAGCCCTACGACAGCGAACACCGGGGAGCTGTTTTTT
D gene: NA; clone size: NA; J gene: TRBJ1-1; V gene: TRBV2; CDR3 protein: CASSEPGKDTEAFF; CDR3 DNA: TGTGCCAGCAGTGAACCGGGGAAGGACACTGAAGCTTTCTTT
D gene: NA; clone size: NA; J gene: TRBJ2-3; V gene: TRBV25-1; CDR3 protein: CASSERQGPTDTQYF; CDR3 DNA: TGTGCCAGCAGTGAAAGGCAGGGCCCCACAGATACGCAGTATTTT
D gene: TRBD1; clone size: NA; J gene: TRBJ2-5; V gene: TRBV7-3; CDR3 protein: CASSQGQGSGETQYF; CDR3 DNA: TGTGCCAGCAGCCAAGGACAGGGAAGCGGAGAGACCCAGTACTTC
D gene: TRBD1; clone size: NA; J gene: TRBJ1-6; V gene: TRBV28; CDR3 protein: CASKGQDRPLHF; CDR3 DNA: TGTGCCAGCAAGGGACAGGACAGGCCCCTCCACTTT
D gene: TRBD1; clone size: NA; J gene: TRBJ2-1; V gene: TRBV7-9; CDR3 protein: CASSTRTGGYNEQFF; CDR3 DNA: TGTGCCAGCAGCACCCGGACAGGGGGCTACAATGAGCAGTTCTTC